This T cell receptor (beta chain) was documented in a study of regulatory T cells in long-lasting Graves disease. There are many counts of this clonotype. TCR beta libraries were built with iRepertoire HTBI primers and Arm-PCR of CDR3 regions. TCRdb re-derived calls from the multiplex PCR reads in MiXCR, one entry per CDR3 protein. The profile shows about 350,000 distinct CDR3 sequences, approximately 15% of them singletons. V was clipped by 2 bases and J by 10 bases, with 14 bases between them. Per the germline V gene, CDR1 is MNHEY and CDR2 is SVGAGI. The CDR3 length is 14 residues. Stated time point: newly diagnosed GD, antithyroid drugs for less than 3 months. PBMC-derived RNA was used for the TCR library. The data also belong to a second study, concerning T cells in Graves' hyperthyroidism and ophthalmopathy.

This TCR came from a man aged 35-49 years with Graves disease. The rearrangement links TRBV6-5 to TRBJ1-4, with D possibly being TRBD1 (5 bases). The starting material was peripheral blood mononuclear cells (PBMCs), obtained at new diagnosis, from a patient treated with antithyroid drugs. CDR3 nucleotides: TGTGCCAGCAGTTACGGGCAGGGTAGGGGAAAACTGTTTTTT. It encodes CASSYGQGRGKLFF.